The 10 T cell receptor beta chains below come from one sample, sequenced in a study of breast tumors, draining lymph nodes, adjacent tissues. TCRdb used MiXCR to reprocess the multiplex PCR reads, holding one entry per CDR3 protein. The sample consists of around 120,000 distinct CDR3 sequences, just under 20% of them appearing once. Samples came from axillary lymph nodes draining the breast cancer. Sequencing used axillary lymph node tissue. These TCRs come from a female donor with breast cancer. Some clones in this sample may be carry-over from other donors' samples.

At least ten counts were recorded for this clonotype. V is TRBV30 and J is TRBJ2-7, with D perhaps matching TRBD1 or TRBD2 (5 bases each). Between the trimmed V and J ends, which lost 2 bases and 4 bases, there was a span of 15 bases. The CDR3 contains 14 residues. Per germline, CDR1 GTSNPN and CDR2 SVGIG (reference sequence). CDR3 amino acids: CAWSQGPLTYEQYF. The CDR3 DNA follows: TGTGCCTGGAGTCAGGGACCGCTGACATACGAGCAGTACTTC.

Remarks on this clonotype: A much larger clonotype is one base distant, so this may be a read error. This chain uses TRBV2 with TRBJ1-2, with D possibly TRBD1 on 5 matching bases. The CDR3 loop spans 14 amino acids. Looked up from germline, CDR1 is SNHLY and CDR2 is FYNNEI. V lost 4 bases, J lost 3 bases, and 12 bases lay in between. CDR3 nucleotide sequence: TGTGCCAGCAGTGGTAACAGGAGTGACTATGGCTACACCTTC. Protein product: CASSGNRSDYGYTF.

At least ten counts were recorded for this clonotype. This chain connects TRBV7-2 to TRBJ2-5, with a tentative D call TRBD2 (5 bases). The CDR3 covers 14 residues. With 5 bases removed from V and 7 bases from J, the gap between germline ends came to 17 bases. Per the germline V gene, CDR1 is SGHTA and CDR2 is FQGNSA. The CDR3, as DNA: TGTGCCAGCAGCGCCACGAGGGCCCTGGGGACCCAGTACTTC. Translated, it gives CASSATRALGTQYF. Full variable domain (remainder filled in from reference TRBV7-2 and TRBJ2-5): GAGVSQSPSNKVTEKGKDVELRCDPISGHTALYWYRQSLGQGLEFLIYFQGNSAPDKSGLPSDRFSAERTGGSVSTLTIQRTQQEDSAVYLCASSATRALGTQYFGPGTRLLVL.

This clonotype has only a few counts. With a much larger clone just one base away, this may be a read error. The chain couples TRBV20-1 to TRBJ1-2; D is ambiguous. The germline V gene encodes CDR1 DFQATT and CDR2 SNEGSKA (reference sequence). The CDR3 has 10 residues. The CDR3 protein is CRVKNYGYTF. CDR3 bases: TGCAGAGTGAAGAACTATGGCTACACCTTC.

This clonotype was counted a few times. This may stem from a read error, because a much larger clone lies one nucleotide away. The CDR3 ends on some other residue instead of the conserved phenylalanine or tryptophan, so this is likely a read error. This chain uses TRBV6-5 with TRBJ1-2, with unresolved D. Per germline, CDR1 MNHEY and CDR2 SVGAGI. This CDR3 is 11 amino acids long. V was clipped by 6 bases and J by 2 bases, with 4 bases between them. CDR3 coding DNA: TGTGCCAGCAGGAGGAACTATGGCTACACCTCC. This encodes CASRRNYGYTS.

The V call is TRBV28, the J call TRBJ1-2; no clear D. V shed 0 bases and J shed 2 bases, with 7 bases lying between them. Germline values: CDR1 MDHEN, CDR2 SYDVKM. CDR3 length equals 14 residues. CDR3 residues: CASSLWGPNYGYTF. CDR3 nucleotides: TGTGCCAGCAGTTTATGGGGTCCCAACTATGGCTACACCTTC.

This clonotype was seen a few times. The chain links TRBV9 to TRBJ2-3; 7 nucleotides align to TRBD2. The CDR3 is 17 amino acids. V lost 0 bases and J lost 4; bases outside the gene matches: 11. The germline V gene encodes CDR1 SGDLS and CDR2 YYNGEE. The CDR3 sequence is CASSVVASGSRADTQYF. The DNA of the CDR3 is TGTGCCAGCAGCGTAGTGGCTAGCGGATCCAGGGCAGATACGCAGTATTTT.

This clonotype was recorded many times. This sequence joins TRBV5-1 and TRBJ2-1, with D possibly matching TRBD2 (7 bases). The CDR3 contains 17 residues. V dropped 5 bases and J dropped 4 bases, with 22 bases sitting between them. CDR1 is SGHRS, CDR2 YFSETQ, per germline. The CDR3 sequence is CASRAVTRGEGYNEQFF. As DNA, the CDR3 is TGCGCCAGCAGGGCAGTCACGAGGGGGGAGGGATACAATGAGCAGTTCTTC.

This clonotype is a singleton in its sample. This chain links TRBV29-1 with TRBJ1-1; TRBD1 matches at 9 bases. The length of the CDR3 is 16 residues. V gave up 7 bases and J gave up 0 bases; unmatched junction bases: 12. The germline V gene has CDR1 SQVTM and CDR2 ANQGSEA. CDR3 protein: CSAQGPQGAMNTEAFF. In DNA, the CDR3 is TGCAGCGCCCAGGGCCCACAGGGGGCCATGAACACTGAAGCTTTCTTT.

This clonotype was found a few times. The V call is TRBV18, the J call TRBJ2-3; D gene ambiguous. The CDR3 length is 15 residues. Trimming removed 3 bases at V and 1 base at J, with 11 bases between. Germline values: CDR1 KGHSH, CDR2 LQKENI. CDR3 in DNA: TGTGCCAGCTCACCGGACCAGGTGGGCACAGATACGCAGTATTTT. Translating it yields CASSPDQVGTDTQYF. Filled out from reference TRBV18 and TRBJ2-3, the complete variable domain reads NAGVMQNPRHLVRRRGQEARLRCSPMKGHSHVYWYRQLPEEGLKFMVYLQKENIIDESGMPKERFSAEFPKEGPSILRIQQVVRGDSAAYFCASSPDQVGTDTQYFGPGTRLTVL.